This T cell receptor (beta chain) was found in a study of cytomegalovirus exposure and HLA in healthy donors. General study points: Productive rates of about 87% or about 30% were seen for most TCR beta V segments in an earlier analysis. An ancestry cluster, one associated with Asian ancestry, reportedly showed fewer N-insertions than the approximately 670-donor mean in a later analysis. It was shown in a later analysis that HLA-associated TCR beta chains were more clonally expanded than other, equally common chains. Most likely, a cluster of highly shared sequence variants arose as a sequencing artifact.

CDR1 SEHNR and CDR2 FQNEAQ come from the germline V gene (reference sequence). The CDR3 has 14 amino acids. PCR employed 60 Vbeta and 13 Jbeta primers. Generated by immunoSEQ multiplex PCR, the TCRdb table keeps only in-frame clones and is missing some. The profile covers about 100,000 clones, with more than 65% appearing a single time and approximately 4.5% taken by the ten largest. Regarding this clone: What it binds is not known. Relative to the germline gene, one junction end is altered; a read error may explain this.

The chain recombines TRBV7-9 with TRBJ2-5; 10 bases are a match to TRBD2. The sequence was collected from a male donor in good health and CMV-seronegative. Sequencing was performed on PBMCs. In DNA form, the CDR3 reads TGTGCCAGCAGCGCCCAAAGCGGGAGGGATGAGCAGAACTTC. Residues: CASSAQSGRDEQNF.